This T cell receptor (beta chain) was observed in a study of shared clonotypes between healthy human individuals. Deep level was the assay's run setting. Clones were sequenced by immunoSEQ multiplex PCR, and TCRdb holds only the in-frame ones, with some missing. The table lists over 2,000,000 clones, roughly 93% of them singletons. General study findings and limits: Sampling covered blood only; tissue repertoires likely differ. Clonotypes shared by all four donors outscored non-shared clonotypes in generation probability. A handful of donors held 5% to 5.5% of naive CD4 clonotypes in common.

The naive CD8 subset, CD45RO-negative cells positively selected for CCR7, excluded terminally differentiated effector memory CD45RA+ cells. Details on this clone: Its antigen is not identified.

V was cut by 1 base and J by 0 bases, with 9 bases left in between. The CDR3 runs 16 residues. Germline V CDR1 and CDR2: SEHNR, FQNEAQ (reference sequence). The rearrangement joins TRBV7-9 to TRBJ1-4; tentative D call: TRBD1 (6 bases). The sequencing sample was made of naive CD8+ T cells from PBMCs. The receptor comes from a man aged 18 to 30 in good health. Some clones in this sample may be carry-over from other donors' samples. The CDR3 loop is CASSLGTDATNEKLFF. DNA of the CDR3: TGTGCCAGCAGCTTAGGGACAGATGCAACTAATGAAAAACTGTTTTTT.